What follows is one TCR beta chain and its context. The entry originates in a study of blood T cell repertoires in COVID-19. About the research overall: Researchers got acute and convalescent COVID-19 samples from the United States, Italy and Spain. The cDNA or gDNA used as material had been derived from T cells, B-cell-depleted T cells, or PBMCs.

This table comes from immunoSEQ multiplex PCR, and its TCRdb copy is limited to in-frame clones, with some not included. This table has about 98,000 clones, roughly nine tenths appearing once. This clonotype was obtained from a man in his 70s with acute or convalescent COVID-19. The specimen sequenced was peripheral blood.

Here the CDR3 reads CASSQDIGQGYEQYF. The CDR3 nucleotides read TGTGCCAGCAGCCAAGATATCGGACAGGGATACGAGCAGTACTTC. This chain connects TRBV3-1 (or the pseudogene TRBV3-2) to TRBJ2-7; TRBD1 agrees at 8 bases. This CDR3 region has 15 residues. CDR1 and CDR2 from the germline V gene are LGHDT and YNNKEL (reference sequence). V lost 0 bases, J lost 4 bases, and 5 bases stayed unmatched.